This TCR beta chain was found in a study of OX40 agonist ivuxolimab in advanced cancers. General notes on the study: Ivuxolimab was an agonistic, fully human IgG2 monoclonal antibody directed against OX40 (CD134), a costimulatory receptor. Intravenous ivuxolimab was administered to patients every 2 weeks at six dose levels: 0.01, 0.1, 0.3, 1.5, 3 and 10 mg/kg. Of the roughly 50 dose-escalation patients, hepatocellular carcinoma was present in approximately 20, melanoma in approximately 15, renal cell carcinoma in 9 and head and neck cancer in 9. In the dose-escalation cohort, 70% to 90% of patients were male, and the mean age was roughly 60 years with a range of roughly 23 to 79. Prior anti-PD-1, anti-PD-L1 or anti-CTLA-4 therapy was permitted, and checkpoint inhibitors had been received by roughly 42% of dose-escalation patients. Partial responses occurred in three dose-escalation patients, of whom one had hepatocellular carcinoma and two had cutaneous melanoma. Peripheral TCRbeta sequencing aimed to test whether ivuxolimab altered TCR sequence diversity and caused clonal T-cell expansion. The paper covers the monotherapy dose-escalation part of the phase I ivuxolimab trial, which included N of about 56 patients. Results the study describes overall, beyond this receptor: Low levels of normalized T-cell clonal expansion were also seen in some nonresponding patients. Which antigens the clonally expanded peripheral T cells were specific for was not determined. At doses of 0.1 to 3.0 mg/kg, clonal expansion of both CD4+ and CD8+ blood T cells was observed from baseline to week 6. In the 0.1-3.0 mg/kg groups, partial responders were among the patients with the lowest normalized peripheral clonal expansion, particularly in CD8+ T cells. After ivuxolimab, expanded clones were on average more numerous among CD8+ T cells than among CD4+ T cells.

A note on this clone: The antigen it binds to is not known. No much larger clone is present one base from it, and per-base qualities are unavailable.

The trial excluded patients who had a history of autoimmune disease or were on systemic immunosuppression. In every dose cohort, peripheral blood was drawn for TCR sequencing at baseline, cycle 4 day 1, and cycle 7 day 1. Samples were obtained from an open-label, multicenter, first-in-human phase I dose-escalation trial of ivuxolimab. Adults with locally advanced or metastatic head and neck squamous cell, hepatocellular, melanoma or renal cell carcinoma were enrolled in the trial. Before TCR sequencing, CD4+ T cells and CD8+ T cells from peripheral blood were sorted into separate populations. Genomic DNA was isolated from the sorted cells so that the TCRbeta CDR3 region could be sequenced. TCRbeta CDR3 regions were sequenced using the immunoSEQ Assay. In TCRdb, the immuneACCESS table is reduced to in-frame sequences with V and J assigned. These tables do not hold every clone; where another copy was compared, an unresolved V gene accounts for under half, and the others remain unexplained. The sample data list approximately 80,000 clones, and about 90% of these were observed just once. Of the sample, roughly 8.7% is held by the ten largest clones.

The germline V gene provides CDR1 SGHAT and CDR2 FQNNGV. The CDR3 spans 15 residues, from the cysteine through the valine. Just CDR3 DNA is preserved here, 45 bases in frame from base 1. V is pared back by 1 base and J by 0 bases, with 10 bases lying between the germline termini. The sequence came from an adult with an advanced solid tumor such as melanoma, head and neck, liver or kidney cancer. This sample comprised CD4+ or CD8+ T cells sorted from blood, obtained in a trial of the OX40 agonist ivuxolimab. The rearranged segments are TRBV11-2 and TRBJ2-7; TRBD2 is a possible D gene, resting on 5 matching bases. At the DNA level, the sequence is TGTGCCAGCAGCTTAGTCCAGCGGACCTCCTACGAGCAGTACGTC. It specifies CASSLVQRTSYEQYV.